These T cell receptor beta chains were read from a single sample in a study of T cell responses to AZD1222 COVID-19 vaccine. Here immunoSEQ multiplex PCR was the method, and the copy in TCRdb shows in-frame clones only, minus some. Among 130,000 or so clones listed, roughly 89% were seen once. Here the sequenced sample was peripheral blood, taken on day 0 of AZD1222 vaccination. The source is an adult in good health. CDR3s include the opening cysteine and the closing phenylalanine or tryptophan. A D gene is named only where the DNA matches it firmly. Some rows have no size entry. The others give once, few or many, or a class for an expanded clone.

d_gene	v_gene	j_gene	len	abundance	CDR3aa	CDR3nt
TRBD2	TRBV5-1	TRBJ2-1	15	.	CASSGSTSGGVEQFF	TGCGCCAGCAGCGGGTCGACTAGCGGGGGCGTTGAGCAGTTCTTC
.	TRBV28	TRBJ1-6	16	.	CASGLQYRGRNSPLHF	TGTGCCAGCGGACTTCAATATAGGGGACGAAATTCACCCCTCCACTTT
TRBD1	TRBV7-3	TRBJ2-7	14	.	CASSPTGVPYEQYF	TGTGCCAGCAGCCCGACAGGGGTCCCCTACGAGCAGTACTTC
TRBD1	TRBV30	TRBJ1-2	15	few	CAWSNPGGMSYGYTF	TGTGCCTGGAGTAACCCAGGGGGGATGAGCTATGGCTACACCTTC
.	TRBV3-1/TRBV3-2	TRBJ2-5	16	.	CASSQGGFSPQETQYF	TGTGCCAGCAGCCAAGGGGGGTTCAGCCCGCAAGAGACCCAGTACTTC
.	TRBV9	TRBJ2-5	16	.	CASSVSRGGFQETQYF	TGTGCCAGCAGCGTTTCCAGAGGCGGTTTTCAAGAGACCCAGTACTTC
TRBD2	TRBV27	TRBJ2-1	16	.	CASREGLARSRGEQFF	TGTGCCAGCAGGGAGGGACTAGCGAGATCCCGTGGTGAGCAGTTCTTC
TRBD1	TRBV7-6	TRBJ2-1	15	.	CASSPGQGQYNEQFF	TGTGCCAGCAGCCCGGGACAGGGCCAATACAATGAGCAGTTCTTC
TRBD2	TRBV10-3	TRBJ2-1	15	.	CAISEGTSEYNEQFF	TGTGCCATCAGTGAGGGGACTAGCGAATACAATGAGCAGTTCTTC
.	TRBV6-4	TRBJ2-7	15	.	CASSDESPKGDEQYF	TGTGCCAGCAGTGACGAATCGCCCAAGGGGGACGAGCAGTACTTC
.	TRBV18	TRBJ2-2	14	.	CASSPAENTGELFF	TGTGCCAGCTCACCAGCAGAGAACACCGGGGAGCTGTTTTTT
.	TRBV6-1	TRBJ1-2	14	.	CASSEAGSSGGYTF	TGTGCCAGCAGTGAAGCGGGAAGCTCCGGGGGCTACACCTTC
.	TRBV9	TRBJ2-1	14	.	CASSVDGVNNEQFF	TGTGCCAGCAGCGTAGACGGCGTTAACAATGAGCAGTTCTTC
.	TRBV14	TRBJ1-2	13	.	CASSQGVFYGYTF	TGTGCCAGCAGCCAAGGGGTCTTCTATGGCTACACCTTC
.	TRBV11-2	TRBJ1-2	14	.	CASSLLDKFYGYTF	TGTGCCAGCAGCTTATTGGACAAATTCTATGGCTACACCTTC
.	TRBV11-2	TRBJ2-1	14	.	CASNGHSSYNEQFF	TGTGCCAGCAACGGCCACAGCTCCTACAATGAGCAGTTCTTC
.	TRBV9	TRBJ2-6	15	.	CASSVDSSGANVLTF	TGTGCCAGCAGCGTAGATAGCTCTGGGGCCAACGTCCTGACTTTC
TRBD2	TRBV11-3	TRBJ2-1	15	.	CASSPSGIGYNEQFF	TGTGCCAGCAGCCCCAGCGGGATAGGCTACAATGAGCAGTTCTTC
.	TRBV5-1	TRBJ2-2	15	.	CASSLLQHNTGELFF	TGCGCCAGCAGCTTGTTGCAGCATAACACCGGGGAGCTGTTTTTT
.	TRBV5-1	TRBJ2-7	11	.	CASRAGNEQYF	TGCGCCAGCAGAGCAGGGAACGAGCAGTACTTC
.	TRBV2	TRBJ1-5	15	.	CASSEAGNGNQPQHF	TGTGCCAGCAGTGAAGCAGGGAACGGCAATCAGCCCCAGCATTTT
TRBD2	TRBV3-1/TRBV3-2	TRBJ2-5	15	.	CASSQHLAGAETQYF	TGTGCCAGCAGCCAGCACCTAGCGGGAGCTGAGACCCAGTACTTC
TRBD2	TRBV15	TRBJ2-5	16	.	CATSRAGAGGLETQYF	TGTGCCACCAGCAGAGCCGGGGCGGGGGGGCTCGAGACCCAGTACTTC
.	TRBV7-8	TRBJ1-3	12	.	CASSPGRETIYF	TGTGCCAGCAGCCCAGGCCGGGAAACCATATATTTT
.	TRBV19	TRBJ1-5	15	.	CASSRKAPGNQPQHF	TGTGCCAGTAGTAGGAAGGCGCCTGGCAATCAGCCCCAGCATTTT
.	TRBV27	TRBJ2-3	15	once	CASRGGSASTDTQYF	TGTGCCAGCAGGGGCGGTTCGGCTAGCACAGATACGCAGTATTTT
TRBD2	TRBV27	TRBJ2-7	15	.	CASSPRTSGPYEQYF	TGTGCCAGCAGCCCAAGGACTAGCGGACCCTACGAGCAGTACTTC
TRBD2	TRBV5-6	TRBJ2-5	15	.	CASGRLAGDGETQYF	TGTGCCAGCGGTCGACTAGCGGGGGACGGGGAGACCCAGTACTTC
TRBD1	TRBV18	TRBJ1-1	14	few	CASSSEQGGTEAFF	TGTGCCAGCTCATCCGAACAGGGGGGCACTGAAGCTTTCTTT
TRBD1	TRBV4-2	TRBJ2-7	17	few	CASSQAEPGTGPYEQYF	TGTGCCAGCAGCCAAGCAGAGCCCGGGACAGGGCCCTACGAGCAGTACTTC
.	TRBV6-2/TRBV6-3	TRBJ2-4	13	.	CASSYSGGNIQYF	TGTGCCAGCAGTTACTCTGGGGGGAACATTCAGTACTTC
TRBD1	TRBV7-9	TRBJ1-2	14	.	CASSQDRHRHGYTF	TGTGCCAGCAGCCAGGACAGGCATCGACATGGCTACACCTTC
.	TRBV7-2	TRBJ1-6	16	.	CASSPRDGGGNSPLHF	TGTGCCAGCAGCCCAAGGGACGGGGGAGGTAATTCACCCCTCCACTTT
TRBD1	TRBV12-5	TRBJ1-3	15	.	CASATGDHSGNTIYF	TGTGCTAGCGCCACAGGGGATCACTCTGGAAACACCATATATTTT
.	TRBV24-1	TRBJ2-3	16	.	CATSDSSGVSTDTQYF	TGTGCCACCAGTGATTCGTCAGGGGTAAGCACAGATACGCAGTATTTT
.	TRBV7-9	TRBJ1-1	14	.	CASSPRQQNTEAFF	TGTGCCAGCAGCCCAAGACAGCAGAACACTGAAGCTTTCTTT
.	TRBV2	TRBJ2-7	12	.	CASTGESYEQYF	TGTGCCAGCACCGGGGAGTCCTACGAGCAGTACTTC
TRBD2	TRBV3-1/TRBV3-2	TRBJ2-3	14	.	CASSGLAGGDTQYF	TGTGCCAGCAGCGGACTAGCGGGAGGAGATACGCAGTATTTT
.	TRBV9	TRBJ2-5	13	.	CASSGGPPETQYF	TGTGCCAGCAGCGGGGGACCACCAGAGACCCAGTACTTC
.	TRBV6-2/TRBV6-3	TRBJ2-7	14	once	CASSYSLGAVEQYF	TGTGCCAGCAGTTACTCGCTCGGGGCTGTCGAGCAGTACTTC
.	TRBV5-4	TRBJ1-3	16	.	CASSLVSDTRGNTIYF	TGTGCCAGCAGCTTGGTGTCGGACACACGCGGAAACACCATATATTTT
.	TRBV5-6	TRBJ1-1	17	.	CASSSQVTGLMNTEAFF	TGTGCCAGCAGCTCCCAAGTTACGGGACTCATGAACACTGAAGCTTTCTTT
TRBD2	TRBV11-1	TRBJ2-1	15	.	CASSVGLAAYNEQFF	TGTGCCAGCAGCGTGGGACTAGCGGCTTACAATGAGCAGTTCTTC
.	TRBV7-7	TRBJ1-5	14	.	CASSPWGPNQPQHF	TGTGCCAGCAGCCCGTGGGGGCCCAATCAGCCCCAGCATTTT
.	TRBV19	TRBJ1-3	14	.	CASSITGIGNTIYF	TGTGCCAGTAGTATCACTGGGATCGGAAACACCATATATTTT
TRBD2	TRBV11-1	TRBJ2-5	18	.	CASSLALGTSGRRETQYF	TGTGCCAGCAGCTTAGCGCTGGGGACTAGCGGGAGAAGGGAGACCCAGTACTTC
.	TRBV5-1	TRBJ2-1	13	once	CASSLPQGDEQFF	TGCGCCAGCAGCTTGCCGCAGGGCGATGAGCAGTTCTTC
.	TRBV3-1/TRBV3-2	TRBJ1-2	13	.	CASSQNGNYGYTF	TGTGCCAGCAGCCAGAATGGAAACTATGGCTACACCTTC
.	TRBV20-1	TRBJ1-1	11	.	CSAHRNTEAFF	TGCAGTGCCCACAGGAACACTGAAGCTTTCTTT
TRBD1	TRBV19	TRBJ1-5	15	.	CASSFRTGSNQPQHF	TGTGCCAGTAGTTTCCGGACAGGTAGCAATCAGCCCCAGCATTTT
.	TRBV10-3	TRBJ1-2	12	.	CAITSNREPYTF	TGTGCCATCACCAGCAACAGGGAGCCCTACACCTTC
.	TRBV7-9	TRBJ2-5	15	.	CASSLALGGQETQYF	TGTGCCAGCAGCTTAGCGCTGGGTGGCCAAGAGACCCAGTACTTC
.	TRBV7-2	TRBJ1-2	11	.	CASSLNYGYTF	TGTGCCAGCAGCTTAAACTACGGCTACACCTTC
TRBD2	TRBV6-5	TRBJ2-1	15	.	CASTWTSGGPREQFF	TGTGCCAGCACTTGGACTAGCGGGGGGCCTAGGGAGCAGTTCTTC
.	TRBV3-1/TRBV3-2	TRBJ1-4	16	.	CASSLRWTGANEKLFF	TGTGCCAGCAGCCTTCGCTGGACTGGGGCTAATGAAAAACTGTTTTTT
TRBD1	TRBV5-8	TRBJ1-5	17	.	CASSLVWGGTGDQPQHF	TGTGCCAGCAGCTTGGTTTGGGGGGGCACAGGGGATCAGCCCCAGCATTTT
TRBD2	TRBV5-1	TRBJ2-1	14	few	CASSQMTSTPEQFF	TGCGCCAGCAGCCAAATGACTAGCACCCCTGAGCAGTTCTTC
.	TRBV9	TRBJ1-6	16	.	CASSEDPGLNNSPLHF	TGTGCCAGCAGCGAGGACCCGGGACTGAATAATTCACCCCTCCACTTT
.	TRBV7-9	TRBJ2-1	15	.	CASSLLSGGGDEQFF	TGTGCCAGCAGCTTATTGTCAGGGGGAGGCGATGAGCAGTTCTTC